This T cell receptor (beta chain) was recorded in a study of cytomegalovirus exposure and HLA in healthy donors. Study findings and constraints: Later, TCR association rates were found to vary by HLA locus, highest for DRB1 and lowest for HLA-C. The study assumed roughly uniform donor sequencing depth for presence/absence analyses.

For this clone: Its antigen is unknown.

V was clipped by 4 bases and J by 2 bases, with 13 bases between them. This CDR3 region has 14 residues. The germline V gene encodes CDR1 SGHDT and CDR2 YYEEEE. Researchers ran the PCR with 60 Vbeta and 13 Jbeta primers. Assay: immunoSEQ multiplex PCR; the TCRdb copy retains only in-frame clones and omits some. The table records 52,000 or so clones, 70% to 80% of them present only once. The rearrangement uses TRBV5-6 and TRBJ2-7, with D tentatively TRBD2 (6 bases). This TCR came from a female donor in good health and CMV-seronegative. The sequenced sample consisted of PBMCs. CDR3 amino acids: CASSTPRGTYEQYF. The CDR3 bases are TGTGCCAGCAGCACCCCCCGGGGGACCTACGAGCAGTACTTC.